These 12 T cell receptor beta chains originate from one sample sequenced in a study of CD8 T cells in ankylosing spondylitis. MiXCR, run by TCRdb on the 5' RACE reads, gives a single entry per CDR3 protein. The table includes thousands of distinct CDR3 sequences, roughly 2.2% detected once. Specimen: blood, either unsorted or a sorted T cell fraction (not recorded which). The receptor source for this set is a male donor with ankylosing spondylitis or in good health (not recorded which).

This clonotype was counted at least ten times. V is TRBV9 and J is TRBJ2-1; D gene unclear. This CDR3 region has 12 residues. Trimming left V 3 bases short and J 6 bases short, with 7 bases between. Germline V gene data show CDR1 as SGDLS and CDR2 as YYNGEE. Here the CDR3 DNA reads TGTGCCAGCAGCGCACCGGCCAATGAGCAGTTCTTC. Amino acid sequence: CASSAPANEQFF. Using reference TRBV9 and TRBJ2-1 for the parts outside the CDR3, the full variable domain is DSGVTQTPKHLITATGQRVTLRCSPRSGDLSVYWYQQSLDQGLQFLIQYYNGEERAKGNILERFSAQQFPDLHSELNLSSLELGDSALYFCASSAPANEQFFGPGTRLTVL.

In its sample, this clonotype was seen many times. The gene calls are TRBV9 and TRBJ2-5; D not resolved. The CDR3 is 15 amino acids. V was trimmed by 0 bases and J by 2 bases, leaving 11 bases between them. Germline CDR1 reads SGDLS; CDR2 reads YYNGEE. CDR3 DNA: TGTGCCAGCAGCGTAGATTCTGGGCAACAAGAGACCCAGTACTTC. Translating gives CASSVDSGQQETQYF.

This clonotype appeared many times. This chain joins TRBV9 and TRBJ2-7; 7 nucleotides match TRBD1. CDR1 SGDLS and CDR2 YYNGEE come from the germline V gene. CDR3 length equals 15 residues. With V trimmed by 0 bases and J by 3 bases, 6 bases remained unmatched. The CDR3 DNA sequence: TGTGCCAGCAGCGTAGAGGACAGGCCTATCTACGAGCAGTACTTC. Protein sequence: CASSVEDRPIYEQYF.

This clonotype was counted many times. The chain uses TRBV9 and TRBJ2-7, with TRBD1 as a possible D gene (5 bases). CDR3 length equals 17 residues. Germline CDR1 is SGDLS and CDR2 is YYNGEE. V dropped 0 bases and J dropped 3 bases, with 19 bases sitting between them. The CDR3 sequence is CASSVEIGSDKNYEQYF. The CDR3, as DNA: TGTGCCAGCAGCGTAGAGATAGGGTCGGACAAGAACTACGAGCAGTACTTC.

This clonotype was recorded at least ten times. V is TRBV9 and J is TRBJ2-3; 14 bases align to TRBD2. The CDR3 is 18 amino acids. Germline CDR1 reads SGDLS; CDR2 reads YYNGEE. V lost 1 base to trimming and J lost 4 bases; unmatched junction nucleotides: 8. The CDR3 region is CASSVSGLAGERADTQYF. The CDR3 nucleotides read TGTGCCAGCAGCGTATCGGGACTAGCGGGAGAGAGGGCAGATACGCAGTATTTT.

This clonotype has at least ten counts. The chain has TRBV9 and TRBJ2-7; 7 positions agree with TRBD2. This CDR3 is 15 amino acids long. V shed 3 bases and J 2 bases; nucleotides not matched to a gene: 8. CDR1 SGDLS and CDR2 YYNGEE come from the germline V gene. CDR3 sequence (DNA): TGTGCCAGCAGCGGTAGCGGGTCCTTTACCTACGAGCAGTACTTC. Amino acid sequence: CASSGSGSFTYEQYF.

This clonotype was detected ten times or more. The V gene is TRBV9, the J gene TRBJ2-2; 12 nucleotides line up with TRBD2. The V gene's germline CDR1 is SGDLS and CDR2 YYNGEE. V lost 4 bases and J lost 6; bases outside the gene matches: 7. The CDR3 loop spans 16 amino acids. The CDR3 sequence: CASSPRLAGVAGELFF. The CDR3 DNA follows: TGTGCCAGCAGCCCACGACTAGCGGGAGTCGCCGGGGAGCTGTTTTTT.

This clonotype is deemed medium-sized. The V and J genes are TRBV9 and TRBJ2-1, with 9 positions matching TRBD2. The germline V gene has CDR1 SGDLS and CDR2 YYNGEE. V lost 0 bases and J lost 0; bases outside the gene matches: 7. This CDR3 spans 18 amino acids. Here the CDR3 reads CASSVVGGRGSSYNEQFF. The DNA for the CDR3 is TGTGCCAGCAGCGTAGTGGGCGGGAGGGGTAGCTCCTACAATGAGCAGTTCTTC.

This clonotype was observed many times. V is TRBV9 and J is TRBJ2-7; maybe TRBD2 (6 bases). Trimming pared 5 bases from V and 1 base from J, leaving 13 bases between. The CDR3 consists of 14 residues. Germline V lookup: CDR1 SGDLS, CDR2 YYNGEE. The CDR3 sequence is CASSRDLTSYEQYF. The CDR3 coding sequence is TGTGCCAGCAGTCGGGACTTGACATCCTACGAGCAGTACTTC.

This clonotype occurred many times. The chain is built from TRBV9 and TRBJ1-5; D is undetermined. CDR3 length equals 15 residues. From germline, CDR1 is SGDLS and CDR2 YYNGEE. V was cut by 0 bases and J by 0 bases, with 7 bases left in between. Here the CDR3 DNA reads TGTGCCAGCAGCGTAGGTGCCTATAGCAATCAGCCCCAGCATTTT. Protein: CASSVGAYSNQPQHF.

This clonotype was counted ten times or more. The genes are TRBV9 and TRBJ1-1; D is unclear. CDR1 and CDR2 (germline): SGDLS, YYNGEE. The length of the CDR3 is 13 residues. The V end lost 0 bases, the J end lost 1 base, and 4 bases lay between the germline ends. CDR3 amino acids: CASSVDRNTEAFF. The CDR3 region has the DNA TGTGCCAGCAGCGTAGACAGGAACACTGAAGCTTTCTTT.

At least ten counts were recorded for this clonotype. The chain is built from TRBV9 and TRBJ2-6; perhaps D is TRBD1 or TRBD2 (6 bases each). Trimming took 0 bases from V and 0 from J, leaving 13 bases between them. This CDR3 comprises 18 residues. The germline gives CDR1 SGDLS, CDR2 YYNGEE. The chain's CDR3 is CASSVGGAPPSGANVLTF. The CDR3, as DNA: TGTGCCAGCAGCGTAGGGGGGGCCCCCCCCTCTGGGGCCAACGTCCTGACTTTC.